What follows are 15 T cell receptor beta chains derived from one specimen sequenced in a study of high-grade serous ovarian cancer treatment subgroups. Generated by immunoSEQ multiplex PCR, the TCRdb table keeps only in-frame clones and is missing some. Among 4,500 to 5,000 clones, around three quarters were seen once, and the ten largest hold more than 15%. The tumor samples were collected prior to definitive surgery or chemotherapy. Specimen: tumor tissue. The receptors originated from a human donor with high-grade serous ovarian cancer.

This clone turned up a few times. The V and J genes are TRBV19 and TRBJ2-5, with 7 positions matching TRBD1. This CDR3 region has 12 residues. Germline CDR1 and CDR2: LNHDA and SQIVND (reference sequence). The V gene end was trimmed by 6 bases and the J gene end by 2 bases; junction bases not matched to a gene: 0. CDR3: CASRQGQETQYF. As DNA, the CDR3 is TGTGCCAGTAGACAGGGGCAAGAGACCCAGTACTTC.

This chain connects TRBV5-4 to TRBJ2-6, with no clear D. Germline CDR1 SGHNT, CDR2 YYREEE (reference sequence). Between the trimmed V and J ends, which lost 0 bases and 1 base, there was a span of 17 bases. The CDR3 has 19 amino acids. The CDR3 loop reads CASSLGLRAPGSGANVLTF. CDR3 coding DNA: TGTGCCAGCAGCTTGGGGCTAAGGGCTCCCGGGTCTGGGGCCAACGTCCTGACTTTC.

This clone was detected a few times. The CDR3 region has the DNA TGTGCCAGCAGTTCGGAGGGGTTTGGCACCGGGGAGCTGTTTTTT. It translates to CASSSEGFGTGELFF. The V gene is TRBV2, the J gene TRBJ2-2; a weak D match, TRBD2 (6 bases). CDR1 and CDR2 (germline): SNHLY, FYNNEI. Trimming left V 5 bases short and J 4 bases short, with 14 bases between. This CDR3 comprises 15 residues. The full variable domain, rest sourced from reference TRBV2 and TRBJ2-2, is EPEVTQTPSHQVTQMGQEVILRCVPISNHLYFYWYRQILGQKVEFLVSFYNNEISEKSEIFDDQFSVERPDGSNFTLKIRSTKLEDSAMYFCASSSEGFGTGELFFGEGSRLTVL.

This clone was counted once. V usage is TRBV9 and J usage is TRBJ2-3, with 11 bases aligning to TRBD2. The germline CDR1 and CDR2 sequences are SGDLS and YYNGEE. There are 16 residues in the CDR3. V was pared by 3 bases and J by 0 bases, with 3 bases of the junction left unmatched. Here the CDR3 reads CASSAGLAVSTDTQYF. CDR3 in DNA: TGTGCCAGCAGCGCGGGACTAGCGGTTAGCACAGATACGCAGTATTTT.

V is TRBV28 and J is TRBJ2-4; a possible D gene is TRBD2 (5 bases). The CDR3 spans 15 residues. V lost 6 bases to trimming and J lost 0 bases, with 12 bases between them. Germline lookup yields CDR1 MDHEN and CDR2 SYDVKM. CDR3 residues: CASSSTGLAKNIQYF. The DNA for the CDR3 is TGTGCCAGCAGCTCCACCGGACTAGCCAAAAACATTCAGTACTTC.

The chain is built from TRBV7-8 and TRBJ1-2; tentatively, D is TRBD1 (6 bases). This CDR3 spans 15 amino acids. V lost 2 bases and J lost 0, with 10 bases in between. In germline, CDR1 is SGHVS, CDR2 FQNEAQ. The CDR3: CASSLSDSSNYGYTF. In DNA, the CDR3 is TGTGCCAGCAGCTTATCGGACAGTTCTAACTATGGCTACACCTTC.

V is TRBV29-1 and J is TRBJ2-7; 12 bases line up with TRBD1. Looked up from germline, CDR1 is SQVTM and CDR2 is ANQGSEA. V gave up 3 bases and J gave up 6 bases; unmatched junction bases: 3. This CDR3 region has 13 residues. The CDR3 DNA reads TGCAGCGTTGAGGGACAGGGGGCCGGCGAGCAGTACTTC. Translated: CSVEGQGAGEQYF.

The chain employs TRBV5-1 and TRBJ1-1; D remains unclear. From germline, CDR1 is SGHRS and CDR2 YFSETQ. The length of the CDR3 is 13 residues. Trimming cost V 3 bases and J 6 bases, with 12 bases left between them. CDR3 in amino acids: CASSSTIQSEAFF. CDR3 sequence (DNA): TGCGCCAGCAGCTCCACAATCCAATCTGAAGCTTTCTTT.

The rearrangement links TRBV5-1 to TRBJ1-1, with a possible D match to TRBD1 (6 bases). Germline V gene data show CDR1 as SGHRS and CDR2 as YFSETQ. V was trimmed by 4 bases and J by 1 base, leaving 11 bases between them. The length of the CDR3 is 14 residues. CDR3 DNA sequence: TGCGCCAGCAGCGCCGGACAGTGGAACACTGAAGCTTTCTTT. It yields the protein CASSAGQWNTEAFF.

The genes are TRBV9 and TRBJ2-3; D possibly matches TRBD1 or TRBD2 (6 bases each). Germline V lookup: CDR1 SGDLS, CDR2 YYNGEE. Trimming took off 0 bases at V and 2 bases at J, with 10 bases between the two ends. The CDR3 contains 15 residues. In DNA, the CDR3 is TGTGCCAGCAGCGTAGACGGGGGCGTCACAGATACGCAGTATTTT. Amino acids: CASSVDGGVTDTQYF.

J is TRBJ1-2 and V is TRBV2; no definite D call. Germline CDR1 SNHLY, CDR2 FYNNEI. V gave up 8 bases and J gave up 2 bases, with 12 bases separating them. There are 13 residues in the CDR3. This chain's CDR3 is CASRRYGNYGYTF. The CDR3, as DNA: TGTGCCAGCCGGAGGTACGGGAACTATGGCTACACCTTC.

The chain has TRBV4-3 and TRBJ2-1; D gene uncertain. The CDR3 runs 16 residues. Trimming stripped 0 bases from V and 6 bases from J, with 15 bases between. Germline assignment: CDR1 LGHNA and CDR2 YSLEER. The CDR3 here is CASSQDRVTPSNEQFF. CDR3 coding DNA: TGCGCCAGCAGCCAAGATCGCGTGACACCCTCCAATGAGCAGTTCTTC.

The J gene is TRBJ2-5, the V gene TRBV6-5; D unclear. V lost 2 bases, J lost 10 bases, and 17 bases lay in between. This CDR3 has 14 residues. Germline CDR1 is MNHEY and CDR2 is SVGAGI. The CDR3 sequence is CASSYTGPEDDQYF. The CDR3 coding sequence is TGTGCCAGCAGTTACACTGGGCCTGAGGATGACCAGTACTTC.

J is TRBJ1-5 and V is TRBV10-3; perhaps TRBD1 as D (5 bases). From germline, CDR1 is ENHRY and CDR2 SYGVKD. The CDR3 is 12 amino acids. The ends were cut back, 6 bases at V and 4 bases at J, with 7 bases in the middle. The CDR3: CAIRDRNQPQHF. Written as DNA, the CDR3 is TGTGCCATCAGAGACAGAAATCAGCCCCAGCATTTT.

The chain combines TRBV11-1 with TRBJ1-6; weak D call: TRBD1 (5 bases). V was pared by 5 bases and J by 8 bases, with 10 bases between. The CDR3 sequence is 13 residues long. CDR1 and CDR2 (germline): SGHAT, FQDESV (reference sequence). The CDR3: CASSPLGDSPLHF. CDR3 DNA sequence: TGTGCCAGCAGCCCCCTGGGGGATTCACCCCTCCACTTT.